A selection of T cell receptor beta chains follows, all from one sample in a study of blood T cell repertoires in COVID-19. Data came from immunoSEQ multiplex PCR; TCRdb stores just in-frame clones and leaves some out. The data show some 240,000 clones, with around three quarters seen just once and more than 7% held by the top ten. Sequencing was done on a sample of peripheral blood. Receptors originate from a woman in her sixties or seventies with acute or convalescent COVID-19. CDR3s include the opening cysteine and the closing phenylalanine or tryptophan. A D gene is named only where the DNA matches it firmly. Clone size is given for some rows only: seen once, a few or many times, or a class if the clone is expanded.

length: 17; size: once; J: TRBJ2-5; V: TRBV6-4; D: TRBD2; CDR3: CASSDPDLAGGRETQYF; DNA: TGTGCCAGCAGTGACCCTGACTTAGCGGGGGGGCGGGAGACCCAGTACTTC
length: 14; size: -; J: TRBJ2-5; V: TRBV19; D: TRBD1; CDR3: CASSIGQGRETQYF; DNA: TGTGCCAGTAGTATTGGACAGGGTAGGGAGACCCAGTACTTC
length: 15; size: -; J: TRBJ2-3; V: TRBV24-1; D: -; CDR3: CATSDNRESTDTQYF; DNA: TGTGCCACCAGTGATAACAGGGAAAGCACAGATACGCAGTATTTT
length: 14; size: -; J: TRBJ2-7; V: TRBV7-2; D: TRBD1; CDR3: CASSLATGGREQYF; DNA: TGTGCCAGCAGCTTAGCGACAGGGGGCCGCGAGCAGTACTTC
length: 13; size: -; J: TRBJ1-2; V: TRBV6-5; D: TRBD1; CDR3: CASTLGQNYGYTF; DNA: TGTGCCAGCACGCTGGGACAGAACTATGGCTACACCTTC
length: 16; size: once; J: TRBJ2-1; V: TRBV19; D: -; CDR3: CASSMGLLSSYNEQFF; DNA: TGTGCCAGTAGTATGGGACTCCTTTCTTCCTACAATGAGCAGTTCTTC
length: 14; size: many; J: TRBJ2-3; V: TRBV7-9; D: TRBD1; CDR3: CAIAAGQGKDTQYF; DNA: TGTGCCATCGCCGCGGGACAGGGGAAGGATACGCAGTATTTT
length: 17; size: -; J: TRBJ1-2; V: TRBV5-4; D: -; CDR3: CASSWGGSRGVVGGYTF; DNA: TGTGCCAGCAGCTGGGGCGGGAGCAGGGGAGTAGTAGGCGGCTACACCTTC
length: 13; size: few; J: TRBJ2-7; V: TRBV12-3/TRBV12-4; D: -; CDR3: CASSLQGAGEQYF; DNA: TGTGCCAGCAGTTTACAGGGTGCTGGCGAGCAGTACTTC
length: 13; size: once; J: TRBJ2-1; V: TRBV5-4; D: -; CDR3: CASRTQGGNEQFF; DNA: TGTGCCAGCAGGACACAGGGTGGCAATGAGCAGTTCTTC
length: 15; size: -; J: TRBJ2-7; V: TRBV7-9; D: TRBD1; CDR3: CASSSRGTGEHEQYF; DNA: TGTGCCAGCAGCTCACGCGGGACAGGGGAGCACGAGCAGTACTTC
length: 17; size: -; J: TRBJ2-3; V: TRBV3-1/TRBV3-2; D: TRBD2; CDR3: CASSHNSGEPSTDTQYF; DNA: TGTGCCAGCAGCCACAATAGCGGGGAGCCTAGCACAGATACGCAGTATTTT
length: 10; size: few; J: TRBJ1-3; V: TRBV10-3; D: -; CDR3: CAASGDTIYF; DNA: TGTGCCGCATCAGGGGACACCATATATTTT
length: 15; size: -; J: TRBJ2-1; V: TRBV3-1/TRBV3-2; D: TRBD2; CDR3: CASSVFTGGPNEQFF; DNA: TGTGCCAGCAGCGTCTTTACGGGGGGGCCCAATGAGCAGTTCTTC
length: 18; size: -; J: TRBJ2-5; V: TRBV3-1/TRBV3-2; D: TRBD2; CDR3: CASSQVRAGGPFEETQYF; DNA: TGTGCCAGCAGCCAAGTCCGTGCGGGGGGGCCGTTTGAAGAGACCCAGTACTTC
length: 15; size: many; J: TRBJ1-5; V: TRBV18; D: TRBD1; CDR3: CASSRGQGRDQPQHF; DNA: TGTGCCAGCTCAAGAGGACAGGGGAGGGATCAGCCCCAGCATTTT
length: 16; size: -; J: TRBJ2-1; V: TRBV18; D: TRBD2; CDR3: CASSRDTSGAYNEQFF; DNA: TGTGCCAGCTCACGGGATACTAGCGGGGCCTACAATGAGCAGTTCTTC
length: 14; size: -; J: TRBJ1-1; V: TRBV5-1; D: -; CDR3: CASSRQHSNTEAFF; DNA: TGCGCCAGCAGCAGACAGCACTCGAACACTGAAGCTTTCTTT
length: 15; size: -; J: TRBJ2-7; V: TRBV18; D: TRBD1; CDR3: CASSPSGQGIYEQYF; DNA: TGTGCCAGCTCACCCTCCGGACAGGGAATCTACGAGCAGTACTTC
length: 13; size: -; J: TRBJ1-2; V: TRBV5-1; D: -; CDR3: CASSLQGGEGYTF; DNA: TGCGCCAGCAGCCTACAGGGTGGAGAAGGCTACACCTTC
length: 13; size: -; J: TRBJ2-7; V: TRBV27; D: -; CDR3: CASSLSSGDEQYF; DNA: TGTGCCAGCAGTTTATCGAGTGGAGACGAGCAGTACTTC
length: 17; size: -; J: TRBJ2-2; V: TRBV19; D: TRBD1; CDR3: CASSRFGTGATTGELFF; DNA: TGTGCCAGTAGTAGGTTTGGGACAGGGGCGACCACCGGGGAGCTGTTTTTT
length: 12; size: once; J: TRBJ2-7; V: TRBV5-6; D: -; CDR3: CASSGRPGEQYF; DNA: TGTGCCAGCAGCGGCCGTCCGGGAGAGCAGTACTTC
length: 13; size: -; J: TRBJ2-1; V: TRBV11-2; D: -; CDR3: CASSLETGYEQFF; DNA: TGTGCCAGCAGCTTAGAAACAGGGTATGAGCAGTTCTTC
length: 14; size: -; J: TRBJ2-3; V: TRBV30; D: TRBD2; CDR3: CACKLAGVSDTQYF; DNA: TGTGCCTGTAAACTAGCGGGGGTGTCAGATACGCAGTATTTT
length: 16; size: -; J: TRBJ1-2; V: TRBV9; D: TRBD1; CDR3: CASSPETGNQPYGYTF; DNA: TGTGCCAGCAGCCCAGAGACAGGGAATCAACCCTATGGCTACACCTTC